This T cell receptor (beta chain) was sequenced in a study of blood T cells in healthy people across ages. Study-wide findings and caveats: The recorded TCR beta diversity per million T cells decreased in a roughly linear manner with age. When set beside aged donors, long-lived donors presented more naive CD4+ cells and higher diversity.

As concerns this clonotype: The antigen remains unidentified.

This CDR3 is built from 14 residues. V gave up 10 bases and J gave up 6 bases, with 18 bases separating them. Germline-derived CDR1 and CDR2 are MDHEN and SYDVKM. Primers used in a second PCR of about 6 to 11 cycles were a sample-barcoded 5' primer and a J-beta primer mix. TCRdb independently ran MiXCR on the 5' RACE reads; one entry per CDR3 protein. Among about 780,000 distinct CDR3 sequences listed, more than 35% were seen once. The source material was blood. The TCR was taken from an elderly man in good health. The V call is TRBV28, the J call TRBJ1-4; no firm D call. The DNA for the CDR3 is TGTGCCACCTCAACAACAGAGGGAGATGAAAAACTGTTTTTT. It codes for CATSTTEGDEKLFF.